This T cell receptor (beta chain) was identified during a study of spatial heterogeneity in lung cancer (dated by TCRdb to about 2019). As for the study more broadly: Beta-chain transcripts were consistently detected in greater numbers than alpha-chain transcripts, which likely reflected higher beta-chain transcript abundance. Nonsynonymous mutation counts, determined by whole-exome sequencing of tumor tissue, were related to TCR repertoire features. At surgery, both alpha and beta chains were TCR-sequenced in under 250 tumor regions, fewer than 80 matched nontumor lung samples and over 50 PBMC samples. TCR alpha and beta repertoires were quantitatively compared across multiple tumor regions, matched nontumor lung and blood in non-small cell lung cancer. In the raw uncorrected reads, each unique combination of TCR and UMI appeared on average more than ten times. The research as a whole found: Confirming at a functional level the hypothesis that regional TCRs recognize regional mutations was considered to require additional single-cell paired TCR alpha and beta sequencing. Ubiquitous expanded tumor TCRs were found in blood more often at tumor resection than at routine follow-up.

This clonotype was found a few times. Its recognized antigen is unknown. One base away there is no much larger clone; base qualities are not given. Libraries were built with 5' RACE. Sequencing was carried out with a NextSeq 500. In the TCR library protocol, a unique molecular identifier was attached to each TCR cDNA molecule so that PCR and sequencing errors could be corrected. As for the original processing: TCR identification, UMI-based error correction and CDR3 extraction were performed with Decombinator tools. TCRs above a frequency of 2 per 1,000, corresponding to the top 1% of the tumor frequency distribution, were defined as expanded. Rényi diversity was computed with the R vegan package after subsampling each repertoire 100 times to 5,000 TCRs. CDR3 similarity networks were constructed using string-kernel similarity of amino acid triplets, with links drawn between CDR3s whose pairwise similarity was above 0.82. Through fastp at Q25 and MiXCR, TCRdb rebuilt clones from the public reads, retaining in-frame beta chains. Identical CDR3 protein sequences are pooled into one entry, listed with their most common genes and DNA. What appears here as the V and J calls and clone size reflects TCRdb's work, not the paper's. The sample table shows approximately 92,000 distinct CDR3 sequences, and more than 10% are seen once. The ten largest clones capture over 40% of the sample.

Trimming at the junction amounts to 2 bases on V and 6 bases on J, and the germline ends lie 13 bases apart. The CDR3 measures 14 amino acids from cysteine to phenylalanine. This entry keeps only the CDR3 DNA: 42 bases, framed from base 1. Taken from the germline V gene (reference sequence), the CDR1 and CDR2 loops are LGHDT and YNNKEL. The intended sense of this specimen's time point label: sample taken at primary tumor resection. Samples were obtained from 72 patients with early-stage, untreated non-small cell lung cancer from the lung TRACERx cohort. Without any cell sorting, TCR sequencing was performed on whole RNA extracted either from tumor and nontumor lung tissue or from cryopreserved PBMC samples. Only patients with enough RNA available from two or more tumor regions were chosen for TCR sequencing.

The sample here was PBMCs, taken at surgery. The sequence joins TRBV3-1 to TRBJ1-1; the D gene is perhaps TRBD1, on 6 matching bases. The sequence was collected from a male donor with early-stage non-small cell lung cancer. CDR3 protein: CASSQRDKGPEAFF. The bases are TGTGCCAGCAGCCAACGGGACAAAGGACCTGAAGCTTTCTTT. The CDR3, completed at both ends by the reference TRBV3-1 and TRBJ1-1 genes, gives the full variable domain DTAVSQTPKYLVTQMGNDKSIKCEQNLGHDTMYWYKQDSKKFLKIMFSYNNKELIINETVPNRFSPKSPDKAHLNLHINSLELGDSAVYFCASSQRDKGPEAFFGQGTRLTVV.